These T cell receptor beta chains were read from a single sample in a study of cytomegalovirus exposure and HLA in healthy donors. Repertoires were generated with immunoSEQ multiplex PCR, while TCRdb's copy carries only in-frame clones and drops some. In the table there are some 110,000 clones, 55% to 80% of which are singletons. Source material: PBMCs. The source is a woman in her 30s in good health and CMV-seronegative. Each CDR3 is given with its conserved first and last residue. The D gene is left open where the match is weak. Clone size is given for some rows only: seen once, a few or many times, or a class if the clone is expanded.

-	TRBV6-5	TRBD2	TRBJ2-3	CASGTSRLKDTQYF	TGTGCCTCCGGGACTAGCCGGCTGAAAGATACGCAGTATTTT
few	TRBV7-3	TRBD1	TRBJ1-1	CASSPGQANTEAFF	TGTGCCAGCAGCCCGGGACAGGCGAACACTGAAGCTTTCTTT
few	TRBV6-1	TRBD1	TRBJ1-4	CASSEWRGTGGGNEKLFF	TGTGCCAGCAGTGAATGGAGGGGGACAGGGGGCGGTAATGAAAAACTGTTTTTT
few	TRBV28	TRBD1	TRBJ1-2	CASSLLDRGRDGYTF	TGTGCCAGCAGTTTACTCGACAGGGGGCGGGATGGCTACACCTTC
few	TRBV7-2	TRBD2	TRBJ2-7	CASSLGLAGDEQYF	TGTGCCAGCAGCTTAGGACTAGCGGGAGATGAGCAGTACTTC
few	TRBV30	-	TRBJ2-7	CAWSVNGQYYEQYF	TGTGCCTGGAGTGTAAACGGACAGTACTACGAGCAGTACTTC
few	TRBV10-1	-	TRBJ2-7	CASSAPSRSPNRYEQYF	TGCGCCAGCAGTGCACCCTCTAGAAGTCCTAATCGGTACGAGCAGTACTTC
few	TRBV6-1	-	TRBJ1-3	CASAQDPSSGNTIYF	TGTGCCAGTGCACAGGATCCTAGCTCTGGAAACACCATATATTTT
-	TRBV7-9	-	TRBJ1-1	CASSSGGGPREAFF	TGTGCCAGCAGCTCTGGGGGCGGACCGCGTGAAGCTTTCTTT
-	TRBV11-3	TRBD1	TRBJ2-2	CASRAGTGSLNTGELFF	TGTGCCAGCAGAGCCGGGACAGGGTCCCTTAACACCGGGGAGCTGTTTTTT
-	TRBV4-1	TRBD2	TRBJ2-1	CASSQEGGLGSLYNEQFF	TGCGCCAGCAGCCAAGAGGGGGGGTTAGGATCCCTATACAATGAGCAGTTCTTC
-	TRBV15	-	TRBJ2-7	CATSGTQGFSYEQYF	TGTGCCACCAGCGGAACACAGGGTTTCTCCTACGAGCAGTACTTC
-	TRBV6-5	-	TRBJ2-7	CASSYSMREPYEQYF	TGTGCCAGCAGTTACAGTATGAGGGAGCCGTACGAGCAGTACTTC
-	TRBV6-5	TRBD1	TRBJ1-5	CASRKQGEIRAQHF	TGTGCCAGCAGAAAACAGGGGGAAATCCGGGCCCAGCATTTT
-	TRBV7-3	-	TRBJ2-3	CASSLKQGSDTQYF	TGTGCCAGCAGCTTAAAGCAGGGATCGGATACGCAGTATTTT
-	TRBV7-2	-	TRBJ2-2	CASSLAGGVGELFF	TGTGCCAGCAGCTTAGCCGGAGGAGTCGGGGAGCTGTTTTTT
-	TRBV7-2	-	TRBJ1-4	CASSLQGEKLFF	TGTGCCAGCAGCTTACAGGGTGAAAAACTGTTTTTT
few	TRBV14	TRBD2	TRBJ2-1	CASSQGASGQQFF	TGTGCCAGCAGCCAGGGGGCTAGCGGGCAGCAGTTCTTC
-	TRBV5-1	TRBD2	TRBJ2-1	CASSRTALAGGYNEQFF	TGCGCCAGCAGCCGGACGGCCCTAGCGGGAGGCTACAATGAGCAGTTCTTC
-	TRBV6-4	TRBD2	TRBJ2-3	CASSGSAGSTDTQYF	TGTGCCAGCAGTGGGTCAGCGGGAAGCACAGATACGCAGTATTTT
-	TRBV7-2	-	TRBJ2-7	CASSVTWDSYYEQYF	TGTGCCAGCAGCGTAACCTGGGACTCATACTACGAGCAGTACTTC
-	TRBV5-4	TRBD2	TRBJ2-3	CASSRTGLAGGDTQYF	TGTGCCAGCAGCCGGACCGGACTAGCGGGAGGAGATACGCAGTATTTT
-	TRBV10-3	-	TRBJ2-2	CAIKPGQNTGELFF	TGTGCCATCAAGCCGGGACAAAACACCGGGGAGCTGTTTTTT
-	TRBV5-3	-	TRBJ2-7	CARSADRPYEQYF	TGTGCCAGAAGCGCCGACAGGCCCTACGAGCAGTACTTC
-	TRBV5-1	TRBD1	TRBJ2-6	CASKAQGGPGANVLTF	TGCGCCAGCAAGGCACAGGGGGGACCTGGGGCCAACGTCCTGACTTTC
many	TRBV4-3	-	TRBJ1-4	CASSLNRGNEKLFF	TGCGCCAGCAGCCTTAATCGGGGTAACGAAAAACTGTTTTTT
-	TRBV10-3	TRBD1	TRBJ2-3	CATLKTGGDTQYF	TGTGCCACCTTAAAGACAGGGGGAGATACGCAGTATTTT
-	TRBV5-4	-	TRBJ1-5	CASSLAGRPEQPQHF	TGTGCCAGCAGCTTGGCAGGGAGGCCCGAGCAGCCCCAGCATTTT
-	TRBV5-1	-	TRBJ2-7	CASSVTGLRSYEQYF	TGCGCCAGCAGCGTGACAGGCCTTCGCTCCTACGAGCAGTACTTC
-	TRBV7-9	TRBD2	TRBJ2-3	CASSPRVLSREGTDTQYF	TGTGCCAGCAGCCCCAGGGTATTATCGCGGGAGGGAACAGATACGCAGTATTTT
-	TRBV19	TRBD2	TRBJ2-2	CASRPRSGSVTSVTGELFF	TGTGCCAGTCGCCCGCGGAGCGGGAGTGTCACTTCAGTGACCGGGGAGCTGTTTTTT
once	TRBV5-1	TRBD2	TRBJ2-3	CASSLSGTSGDTQYF	TGCGCCAGCAGCTTATCCGGGACTAGCGGAGATACGCAGTATTTT
-	TRBV6-4	TRBD2	TRBJ2-1	CASSIGLAGYNEQFF	TGTGCCAGCAGTATCGGACTAGCGGGATACAATGAGCAGTTCTTC
-	TRBV18	-	TRBJ1-2	CASSLLSFYGYTF	TGTGCCAGCTCACTGCTCAGTTTCTATGGCTACACCTTC
-	TRBV14	-	TRBJ2-3	CASSFRQASTDTQYF	TGTGCCAGCAGCTTCCGACAGGCAAGCACAGATACGCAGTATTTT
-	TRBV5-4	-	TRBJ2-7	CASSLATGGPYEQYF	TGTGCCAGCAGCTTGGCGACAGGTGGCCCCTACGAGCAGTACTTC
-	TRBV7-9	TRBD1	TRBJ2-1	CASSPGQGTDEQFF	TGTGCCAGCAGCCCCGGACAGGGAACGGATGAGCAGTTCTTC
few	TRBV25-1	-	TRBJ1-3	CASSHSGTPTSGNTIYF	TGTGCCAGCAGTCATTCCGGGACACCAACCTCTGGAAACACCATATATTTT
once	TRBV7-9	TRBD2	TRBJ2-1	CASSLLLLAGYNEQFF	TGTGCCAGCAGCTTACTATTACTAGCGGGCTACAATGAGCAGTTCTTC
-	TRBV7-2	-	TRBJ1-4	CASSLGARPNEKLFF	TGTGCCAGCAGCTTAGGGGCAAGACCGAATGAAAAACTGTTTTTT
-	TRBV27	TRBD1	TRBJ2-1	CASSFGSGTGGNEQFF	TGTGCCAGCAGTTTTGGGTCCGGGACAGGGGGGAATGAGCAGTTCTTC